The 8 T cell receptor beta chains in this list originate from one sample, sequenced in a study of blood T cell repertoires in COVID-19. Profiling relied on immunoSEQ multiplex PCR, and the TCRdb table lists in-frame clones only, not all of them. The sample lists around 340,000 clones; 75% to 90% were seen once. Sequenced sample: peripheral blood. The receptors were sampled from a woman aged 55-70 years with COVID-19, enrolled during active disease.

CDR3 amino acids: CASSLDWGVREQYF. CDR3 in DNA: TGTGCCAGCAGCTTAGATTGGGGGGTGAGGGAGCAGTACTTC. The J gene is TRBJ2-7, the V gene TRBV7-2; D is possibly TRBD2 (6 bases). CDR3 length: 14 residues. From germline, CDR1 is SGHTA and CDR2 FQGNSA. Trimming shortened V by 1 base and J by 7 bases, and 14 bases separated the two germline ends.

The chain couples TRBV18 to TRBJ1-1, with TRBD1 as a possible D gene (6 bases). Germline loops: CDR1 KGHSH, CDR2 LQKENI. The CDR3 is 16 amino acids. V lost 2 bases to trimming and J lost 6 bases, with 19 bases between them. CDR3 DNA sequence: TGTGCCAGCTCACCAAGTGTCGGGGGGCGAGCCCCTGAAGCTTTCTTT. This encodes CASSPSVGGRAPEAFF.

This rearrangement joins TRBV5-4 to TRBJ1-1, with 11 bases aligning to TRBD1. The CDR3 sequence is 16 residues long. Germline CDR1 reads SGHNT; CDR2 reads YYREEE (reference sequence). Trimming at V came to 1 base and at J to 5 bases, leaving 7 bases not matched to a gene. The CDR3 DNA follows: TGTGCCAGCAGCTTGATCGGACAGGGGGCAAGTACTGAAGCTTTCTTT. This sequence encodes CASSLIGQGASTEAFF. The full variable domain, rest sourced from reference TRBV5-4 and TRBJ1-1, is ETGVTQSPTHLIKTRGQQVTLRCSSQSGHNTVSWYQQALGQGPQFIFQYYREEENGRGNFPPRFSGLQFPNYSSELNVNALELDDSALYLCASSLIGQGASTEAFFGQGTRLTVV.

The J gene is TRBJ2-2, the V gene TRBV5-1, with TRBD1 matching over 7 bases. Germline assignment: CDR1 SGHRS and CDR2 YFSETQ. The ends lost 2 bases at V and 3 bases at J; junction bases unmatched: 1. The length of the CDR3 is 14 residues. The CDR3 reads CASSFGQDTGELFF. The CDR3 region has the DNA TGCGCCAGCAGCTTTGGACAGGACACCGGGGAGCTGTTTTTT.

The CDR3 region is CASKGQLYGYTF. CDR3 bases: TGTGCCAGCAAAGGACAGCTATATGGCTACACCTTC. The chain combines TRBV6-5 with TRBJ1-2, with D perhaps matching TRBD1 (6 bases). V dropped 7 bases and J dropped 5 bases, with 11 bases sitting between them. Germline V gene lookup returns CDR1 MNHEY and CDR2 SVGAGI. The CDR3 is made up of 12 amino acids.

J is TRBJ1-4 and V is TRBV6-1; D is uncertain. Germline V lookup: CDR1 MNHNS, CDR2 SASEGT. V was shortened by 3 bases and J by 4 bases, with 9 bases between the two germline ends. This CDR3 spans 14 amino acids. CDR3: CASSDSTSNEKLFF. The CDR3 DNA reads as TGTGCCAGCAGTGATTCAACGAGTAATGAAAAACTGTTTTTT.

This chain links TRBV4-1 with TRBJ2-2; the D gene is possibly TRBD2 (6 bases). V gave up 1 base and J gave up 9 bases, with 21 bases separating them. In germline, CDR1 is MGHRA, CDR2 YSYEKL. The CDR3 length is 17 residues. The CDR3 DNA reads as TGCGCCAGCAGCCAAGGTCTAACGACTAGGAGGAGCAGGGAGCTGTTTTTT. Its protein is CASSQGLTTRRSRELFF.

The V and J genes are TRBV4-1 and TRBJ1-5; D is unclear. The germline CDR1 and CDR2 sequences are MGHRA and YSYEKL. The CDR3 has 16 amino acids. Trimming took off 4 bases at V and 0 bases at J, with 13 bases between the two ends. The CDR3 loop is CASSLSGEHSNQPQHF. CDR3 nucleotide sequence: TGCGCCAGCAGCCTCAGCGGCGAGCATAGCAATCAGCCCCAGCATTTT.